This is a list of T cell receptor beta chains from one sample in a study of T cells in Graves' hyperthyroidism and ophthalmopathy. TCRdb processed the multiplex PCR reads anew with MiXCR; each CDR3 protein has one entry. Altogether about 480,000 distinct CDR3 sequences are present, roughly an eighth being singletons, with the ten largest covering under 20%. The sample comprised blood. These receptors were taken from a young woman with Graves' hyperthyroidism. CDR3s include the opening cysteine and the closing phenylalanine or tryptophan. D genes are given only for firm matches. Only part of the rows carry a size: once, few, many, or a class if the clone is expanded.

J: TRBJ1-2; V: TRBV30; D: TRBD1; size: .; CDR3: CAGTGGVVYGYTF; DNA: TGTGCCGGGACAGGAGGGGTTGTCTATGGCTACACCTTC
J: TRBJ2-1; V: TRBV19; D: .; size: many; CDR3: CASKQQPLAYNEQFF; DNA: TGTGCCAGTAAGCAACAGCCCTTAGCCTACAATGAGCAGTTCTTC
J: TRBJ2-3; V: TRBV12-5; D: TRBD2; size: many; CDR3: CASGLRYAGGRDTQYF; DNA: TGTGCTAGTGGTTTGAGGTACGCGGGAGGCCGGGATACGCAGTATTTT
J: TRBJ1-2; V: TRBV18; D: .; size: many; CDR3: CASSPPVVGRSIYGYTF; DNA: TGTGCCAGCTCACCACCGGTAGTGGGACGGTCAATCTATGGCTACACCTTC
J: TRBJ1-6; V: TRBV7-9; D: TRBD1; size: many; CDR3: CASSLDLGTANSPLHF; DNA: TGTGCCAGCAGCCTAGATCTCGGGACAGCGAATTCACCCCTCCACTTT
J: TRBJ1-2; V: TRBV20-1; D: TRBD1; size: many; CDR3: CSASRDRGNGYTF; DNA: TGCAGTGCTAGCCGGGACAGGGGAAATGGCTACACCTTC
J: TRBJ1-6; V: TRBV19; D: .; size: few; CDR3: CASSISGSSYNSPLHF; DNA: TGTGCCAGTAGTATCTCGGGAAGCTCCTATAATTCACCCCTCCACTTT
J: TRBJ2-5; V: TRBV2; D: .; size: many; CDR3: CASSIAVTGPQETQYF; DNA: TGTGCCAGCAGTATAGCGGTTACCGGACCCCAAGAGACCCAGTACTTC
J: TRBJ2-3; V: TRBV6-1; D: TRBD2; size: many; CDR3: CASTQPRAGGGDTQYF; DNA: TGTGCCAGCACCCAACCCCGAGCGGGAGGTGGAGATACGCAGTATTTT
J: TRBJ2-3; V: TRBV9; D: .; size: many; CDR3: CASSVGTTLTDTQYF; DNA: TGTGCCAGCAGCGTAGGGACCACGCTCACAGATACGCAGTATTTT
J: TRBJ1-2; V: TRBV10-2; D: TRBD1; size: many; CDR3: CASSSPDRGLFYGYTF; DNA: TGCGCCAGCAGTTCTCCGGACAGGGGGCTCTTCTATGGCTACACCTTC
J: TRBJ2-3; V: TRBV30; D: .; size: few; CDR3: CAWTEAGDTQYF; DNA: TGTGCCTGGACCGAAGCAGGGGATACGCAGTATTTT
J: TRBJ1-1; V: TRBV6-1; D: .; size: few; CDR3: CASSGRGGTTEAFF; DNA: TGTGCCAGCAGTGGACGTGGGGGAACGACTGAAGCTTTCTTT
J: TRBJ2-2; V: TRBV20-1; D: .; size: few; CDR3: CSAVYRPGGTGELFF; DNA: TGCAGTGCTGTTTACAGGCCCGGGGGCACCGGGGAGCTGTTTTTT
J: TRBJ2-7; V: TRBV11-2; D: .; size: few; CDR3: CASSLGEGHGSSYEQYF; DNA: TGTGCCAGCAGCTTAGGAGAGGGTCATGGGAGCTCCTACGAGCAGTACTTC
J: TRBJ1-2; V: TRBV27; D: .; size: many; CDR3: CASRQGRGYTF; DNA: TGTGCCAGCAGGCAGGGACGGGGCTACACCTTC
J: TRBJ2-4; V: TRBV2; D: .; size: many; CDR3: CASSEALTVAKNIQYF; DNA: TGTGCCAGCAGTGAAGCGCTGACAGTAGCCAAAAACATTCAGTACTTC
J: TRBJ2-7; V: TRBV5-6; D: TRBD1; size: many; CDR3: CASSEKRTGAEQYF; DNA: TGTGCCAGCAGCGAAAAGCGGACAGGGGCCGAGCAGTACTTC
J: TRBJ2-5; V: TRBV20-1; D: .; size: many; CDR3: CSARKGQRETQYF; DNA: TGCAGTGCTAGGAAAGGACAGAGGGAGACCCAGTACTTC
J: TRBJ1-1; V: TRBV29-1; D: .; size: few; CDR3: CSVEDRGLRTEAFF; DNA: TGCAGCGTTGAAGATCGGGGGCTTCGGACTGAAGCTTTCTTT
J: TRBJ1-1; V: TRBV3-1; D: .; size: many; CDR3: CASSQVGGRDTEAFF; DNA: TGTGCCAGCAGCCAAGTGGGAGGGAGAGACACTGAAGCTTTCTTT
J: TRBJ2-2; V: TRBV13; D: .; size: few; CDR3: CASSLDNTGELFF; DNA: TGTGCCAGCAGCTTAGATAACACCGGGGAGCTGTTTTTT
J: TRBJ2-7; V: TRBV11-2; D: .; size: .; CDR3: CASSFGTLYEQYF; DNA: TGTGCCAGCAGCTTCGGGACCCTATACGAGCAGTACTTC
J: TRBJ1-1; V: TRBV19; D: TRBD1; size: .; CDR3: CASSIYAGQKNTEAFF; DNA: TGTGCCAGTAGTATTTACGCGGGACAGAAGAACACTGAAGCTTTCTTT
J: TRBJ1-1; V: TRBV3-1; D: TRBD1; size: few; CDR3: CASSRDRIEAFF; DNA: TGTGCCAGCAGCCGGGACAGGATTGAAGCTTTCTTT
J: TRBJ1-1; V: TRBV3-1; D: .; size: many; CDR3: CASSPRRENTEAFF; DNA: TGTGCCAGCAGCCCCCGGAGGGAGAACACTGAAGCTTTCTTT
J: TRBJ1-5; V: TRBV30; D: .; size: many; CDR3: CAWSSGTTFSNQPQHF; DNA: TGTGCCTGGAGTTCAGGGACAACCTTTAGCAATCAGCCCCAGCATTTT
J: TRBJ2-7; V: TRBV14; D: TRBD1; size: .; CDR3: CASCPSGQEGYEQYF; DNA: TGTGCCAGCTGTCCCTCCGGACAGGAAGGCTACGAGCAGTACTTC
J: TRBJ2-7; V: TRBV6-5; D: .; size: many; CDR3: CASRVLSYEQYF; DNA: TGTGCCAGCAGGGTACTTTCCTACGAGCAGTACTTC
J: TRBJ2-5; V: TRBV12-3/TRBV12-4; D: TRBD1; size: many; CDR3: CASSSRDRGQETQYF; DNA: TGTGCCAGCAGTTCCCGGGACAGGGGGCAAGAGACCCAGTACTTC
J: TRBJ1-5; V: TRBV30; D: .; size: few; CDR3: CAWSRTPGDVQPQHF; DNA: TGTGCCTGGAGCAGGACCCCAGGGGACGTTCAGCCCCAGCATTTT
J: TRBJ1-1; V: TRBV12-5; D: .; size: many; CDR3: CASGFTEAFF; DNA: TGTGCTAGTGGTTTCACTGAAGCTTTCTTT
J: TRBJ1-5; V: TRBV27; D: .; size: .; CDR3: CASSAQGYSNQPQHF; DNA: TGTGCCAGCAGCGCCCAGGGGTATAGCAATCAGCCCCAGCATTTT
J: TRBJ2-5; V: TRBV29-1; D: TRBD1; size: many; CDR3: CSVETGGSQYF; DNA: TGCAGCGTTGAGACAGGGGGGTCCCAGTACTTC
J: TRBJ1-4; V: TRBV5-1; D: .; size: many; CDR3: CASSPGPRTVNEKLFF; DNA: TGCGCCAGCAGCCCGGGCCCCCGGACAGTTAATGAAAAACTGTTTTTT
J: TRBJ2-3; V: TRBV5-1; D: TRBD1; size: .; CDR3: CASSLSGTGATDTQYF; DNA: TGCGCCAGCAGCTTATCTGGGACAGGGGCTACAGATACGCAGTATTTT
J: TRBJ2-5; V: TRBV11-1; D: TRBD2; size: many; CDR3: CASSFSGPIQETQYF; DNA: TGTGCCAGCAGCTTTAGCGGGCCTATCCAAGAGACCCAGTACTTC
J: TRBJ2-1; V: TRBV27; D: .; size: many; CDR3: CASSLGFIYNEQFF; DNA: TGTGCCAGCAGTTTAGGGTTTATCTACAATGAGCAGTTCTTC
J: TRBJ1-4; V: TRBV15; D: .; size: .; CDR3: CATSRVEGKLFF; DNA: TGTGCCACCAGCAGAGTTGAGGGAAAACTGTTTTTT
J: TRBJ1-1; V: TRBV29-1; D: .; size: many; CDR3: CSVDSRQRGNTEAFF; DNA: TGCAGCGTTGACAGTCGGCAGAGGGGGAACACTGAAGCTTTCTTT
J: TRBJ2-7; V: TRBV24-1; D: .; size: many; CDR3: CATSDGYEQYF; DNA: TGTGCCACCAGTGATGGGTACGAGCAGTACTTC
J: TRBJ2-1; V: TRBV7-3; D: TRBD2; size: many; CDR3: CASSLSEGLAGYNEQFF; DNA: TGTGCCAGCAGCTTAAGTGAGGGACTAGCGGGGTACAATGAGCAGTTCTTC
J: TRBJ2-3; V: TRBV4-2; D: .; size: .; CDR3: CASSQDGIDTQYF; DNA: TGTGCCAGCAGCCAAGATGGGATTGATACGCAGTATTTT
J: TRBJ2-3; V: TRBV2; D: .; size: many; CDR3: CASAATSTSTDTQYF; DNA: TGTGCCAGCGCCGCTACTAGCACGAGCACAGATACGCAGTATTTT
J: TRBJ1-6; V: TRBV11-3; D: .; size: many; CDR3: CASSQQGGNSPLHF; DNA: TGTGCCAGCAGTCAACAGGGTGGTAATTCACCCCTCCACTTT
J: TRBJ2-3; V: TRBV5-4; D: .; size: many; CDR3: CASSSAYGGGTDTQYF; DNA: TGTGCCAGCAGCTCGGCTTATGGGGGCGGCACAGATACGCAGTATTTT
J: TRBJ2-3; V: TRBV19; D: TRBD2; size: .; CDR3: CASSMASGSFLNTDTQYF; DNA: TGTGCCAGTAGTATGGCTAGCGGGAGCTTCCTCAACACAGATACGCAGTATTTT